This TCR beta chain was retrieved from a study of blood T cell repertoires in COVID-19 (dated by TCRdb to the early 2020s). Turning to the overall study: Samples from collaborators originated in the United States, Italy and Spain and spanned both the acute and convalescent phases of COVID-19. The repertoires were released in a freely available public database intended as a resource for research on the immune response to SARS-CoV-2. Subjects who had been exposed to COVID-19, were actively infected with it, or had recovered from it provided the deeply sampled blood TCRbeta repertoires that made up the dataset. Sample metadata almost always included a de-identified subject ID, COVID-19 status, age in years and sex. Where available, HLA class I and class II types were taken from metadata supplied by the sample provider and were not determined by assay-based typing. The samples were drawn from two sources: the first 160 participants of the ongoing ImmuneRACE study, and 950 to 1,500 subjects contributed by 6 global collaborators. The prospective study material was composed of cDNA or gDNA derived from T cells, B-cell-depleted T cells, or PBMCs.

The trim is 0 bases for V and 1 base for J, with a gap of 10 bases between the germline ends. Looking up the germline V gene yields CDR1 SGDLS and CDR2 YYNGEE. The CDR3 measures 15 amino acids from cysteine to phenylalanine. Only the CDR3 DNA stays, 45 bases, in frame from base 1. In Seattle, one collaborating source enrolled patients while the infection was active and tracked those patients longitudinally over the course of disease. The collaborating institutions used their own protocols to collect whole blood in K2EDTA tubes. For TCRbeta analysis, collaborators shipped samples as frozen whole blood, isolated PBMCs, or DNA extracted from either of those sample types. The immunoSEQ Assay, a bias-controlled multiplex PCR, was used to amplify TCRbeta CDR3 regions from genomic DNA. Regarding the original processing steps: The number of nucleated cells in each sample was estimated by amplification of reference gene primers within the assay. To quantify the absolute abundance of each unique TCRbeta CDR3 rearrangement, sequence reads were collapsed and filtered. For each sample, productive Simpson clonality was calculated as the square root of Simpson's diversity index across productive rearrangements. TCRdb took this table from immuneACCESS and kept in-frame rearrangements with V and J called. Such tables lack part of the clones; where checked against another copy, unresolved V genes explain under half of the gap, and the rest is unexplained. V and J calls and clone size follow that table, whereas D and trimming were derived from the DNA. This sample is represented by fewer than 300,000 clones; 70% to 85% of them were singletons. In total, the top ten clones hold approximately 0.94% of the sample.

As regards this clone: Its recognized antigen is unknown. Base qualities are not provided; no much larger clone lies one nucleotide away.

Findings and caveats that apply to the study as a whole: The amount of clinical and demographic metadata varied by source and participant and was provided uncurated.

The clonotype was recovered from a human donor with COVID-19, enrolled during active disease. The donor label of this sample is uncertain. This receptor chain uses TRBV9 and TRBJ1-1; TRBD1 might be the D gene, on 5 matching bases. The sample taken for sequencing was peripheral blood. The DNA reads TGTGCCAGCAGCGTAGTAGGACAAAGGAACACTGAAGCTTTCTTT. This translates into CASSVVGQRNTEAFF.